The T cell receptor (beta chain) described here comes from a study of tumor and adjacent non-tumor tissue in lung cancer (dated by TCRdb to the late 2010s). Turning to the overall study: Patients with adenocarcinoma (roughly 12), squamous cell carcinoma (2) and small cell lung cancer (1) were included in the cohort. Bulk TCRbeta repertoires were compared between lung tumor tissue and matched distant non-tumor lung tissue obtained from fewer than 16 lung cancer patients. TCRbeta CDR3 sequencing was performed on more than 25 paired specimens, with one tumor sample and one normal lung sample collected per patient. Sequencing produced about 120,000,000 productive TCRbeta reads in total, an average of about 4.17 million reads per sample. The approximately 15 patients were aged roughly 30 to 85 years, included around 10 men and 5 women, and had TNM stage I to III disease. The study at large found these results: Neither the sequencing platform nor unique molecular identifiers are named or mentioned anywhere in the methods. Tumor tissue showed significantly higher TCR diversity (inverse Simpson) than normal lung tissue, at roughly 390 vs 170 (P = 0.0075, Mann-Whitney U test). Peripheral blood was not sequenced, so blood TCRbeta repertoires in these lung cancer patients were not examined. Significantly higher TCR diversity was found in younger patients, and higher tumor TCR diversity was associated with shorter overall and disease-free survival. The top 100 clones accounted for a significantly larger cumulative portion of the repertoire in normal lung than in tumor tissue. With only approximately 16 patients in the cohort, the authors noted that larger samples and more detailed clinical data are needed.

Library creation used multiplex PCR. Sequencing instrument: Illumina HiSeq 2500. TCRbeta libraries were built by three rounds of nested PCR using primers (Table S4), following protocols modified from ARM-PCR. Before sequencing, PCR products in the 200-500 bp range were cut out of the gel and cleaned up using the QIAquick gel extraction kit. As for the authors' bioinformatics: Trimmomatic was used to clean the reads, FLASH merged the cleaned reads into complete CDR3 sequences, and MiTCR assigned the sequences to V(D)J germline segments. Clonal diversity was computed as the inverse Simpson's index with VDJtools. In-frame sequences without a premature stop codon were defined as productive reads. TCRdb reprocessing: public reads trimmed at Q25 with fastp, clones called with MiXCR, in-frame beta chains kept. Every CDR3 protein is listed once, alongside the most common genes and DNA of its rows. The V and J calls were not made by the authors but by TCRdb's processing. A total of about 110,000 distinct CDR3 sequences appear in this sample, about 63% of them only once. Roughly 19% of the sample lies in the top ten.

Bulk unsorted tissue served as the source for RNA extraction, and RNA quality was assessed using a NanoDrop ND-1000 and an Agilent 2100. Normal lung samples were distant non-tumor tissue taken more than 3 cm from the tumor edge. All donors had newly diagnosed lung cancer, had not received prior chemotherapy, and were admitted for thoracic surgery in China between August and November 2014. Anyone who had undergone radiotherapy or chemotherapy before, or who had another cancer at the same time, was left out of the study. Pieces of surgical tissue measuring roughly 1-2.2 cm3 were kept in RNAlater solution and held at -80 degrees C until needed. From its cysteine to its phenylalanine, the CDR3 spans 15 amino acids. Only the CDR3 part of the read is kept: 45 bases, read in frame from the first base. From the germline V gene, CDR1 is ENHRY and CDR2 is SYGVKD. Comments on this clonotype: Its antigen is currently not known. One end of the junction is discordant with germline, which a read error may explain.

The V gene is TRBV10-3 and the J gene is TRBJ2-1; 8 central bases correspond to TRBD1. The specimen sequenced was distant non-tumor lung tissue. The TCR originated in a man aged 55 to 70 with non-small cell lung cancer. Here is the DNA: TGTGCCCTCAGGGCCGGGACAGGATCAGTGGATGAGCAGTTCTTC. Translated, it gives CALRAGTGSVDEQFF.